This note documents a single T cell receptor beta chain sequence. Its antigen is unknown. The sample belongs to a study of Ad26.COV2.S vaccination and SARS-CoV-2 variants. Study in general: COV1001, an Ad26.COV2.S trial, supplied this vaccine-arm donor. Study results and limitations: Reportedly, after vaccination the spike-specific CD8+ and CD4+ T cell responses displayed substantial breadth. Breadth and depth estimates from TCRs may understate total T cell responses.

Sample treatment: around 19 received Ad26.COV2.S at low or high dose, single or two shots; about 5 received placebo; per-sample allocation not given. Sampling was done on day 63 after the first vaccine or placebo injection. Trimming took 3 bases from V and 5 from J; bases not matched to a gene: 4. The CDR3 loop spans 14 amino acids. The germline V gene encodes CDR1 SGHTA and CDR2 FQGNSA. Assay: immunoSEQ multiplex PCR; the TCRdb copy retains only in-frame clones and omits some. Among a few hundred thousand clones listed, roughly 84% were seen once. The chain has TRBV7-2 and TRBJ2-5, with 9 bases that match TRBD1. The source of this sequence is a person aged 18 to 59 who received the Ad26.COV2.S COVID-19 vaccine or a placebo. Sequenced here: peripheral blood, sampled in a trial of Ad26.COV2.S vaccine versus placebo. Written as DNA, the CDR3 is TGTGCCAGCAGCTTTAACAGGGGGCAGGAGACCCAGTACTTC. This gives the protein CASSFNRGQETQYF.